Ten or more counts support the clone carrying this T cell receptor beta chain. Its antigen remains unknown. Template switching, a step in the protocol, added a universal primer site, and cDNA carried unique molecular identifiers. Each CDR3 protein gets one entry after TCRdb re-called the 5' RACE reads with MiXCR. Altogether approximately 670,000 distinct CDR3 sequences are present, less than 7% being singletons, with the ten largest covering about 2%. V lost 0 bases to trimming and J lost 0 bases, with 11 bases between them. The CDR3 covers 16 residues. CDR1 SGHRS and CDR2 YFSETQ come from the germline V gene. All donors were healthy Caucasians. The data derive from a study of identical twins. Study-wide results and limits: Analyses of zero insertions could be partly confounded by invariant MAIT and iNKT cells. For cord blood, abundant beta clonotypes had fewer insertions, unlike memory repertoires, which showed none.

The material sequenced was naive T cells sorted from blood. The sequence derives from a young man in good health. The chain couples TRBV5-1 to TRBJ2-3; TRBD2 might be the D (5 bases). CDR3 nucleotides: TGCGCCAGCAGCTTGGCTGGAGGTCTTAGCACAGATACGCAGTATTTT. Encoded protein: CASSLAGGLSTDTQYF.